This T cell receptor (beta chain) stems from a study of neurological immune-mediated disorders. This clonotype came up many times. In TCRdb, the 5' RACE reads were re-called with MiXCR into one record per CDR3 protein. The data show 45,000 to 65,000 distinct CDR3 sequences, 4% to 5.5% seen once. CDR3 length: 15 residues. Trimming removed 4 bases from V and 3 bases from J; junction bases left unmatched: 7. Germline CDR1 and CDR2: SGHRS and YFSETQ. Sequences were obtained from PBMCs. The chain combines TRBV5-1 with TRBJ2-7, with 10 bases lining up with TRBD2. The source of this sequence is a man aged 50-59 years with multiple sclerosis. The CDR3 loop reads CASSLPRTSGYEQYF. The CDR3 DNA reads TGCGCCAGCAGCCTGCCTCGGACTAGCGGCTACGAGCAGTACTTC.